A single sample is the source of the 31 T cell receptor beta chains below, sequenced in a study of T-cell memory formation after mild COVID-19. TCRdb passed the 5' RACE reads through MiXCR, listing each CDR3 protein once. The table has about 430,000 distinct CDR3 sequences, over 15% seen once. Sequencing used PBMCs or a T cell subset sorted from them (not recorded which). The receptor set was obtained from a man aged 18 to 29 who had mild COVID-19 (a few samples of this study predate the infection). Cell type and time point are not known.

This chain connects TRBV7-2 to TRBJ1-2, with 12 bases identical to TRBD1. The trim removed 5 bases at V and 0 bases at J, leaving 13 bases unmatched. The V gene's germline CDR1 is SGHTA and CDR2 FQGNSA. This CDR3 region has 19 residues. Here the CDR3 reads CASSLSGTGGLRTNYGYTF. The CDR3 bases are TGTGCCAGCAGCCTCTCCGGGACAGGGGGCCTTCGGACTAACTATGGCTACACCTTC.

This clonotype was detected a few times. The rearrangement uses TRBV6-6 and TRBJ1-1, with D uncertain. V dropped 4 bases and J dropped 8 bases, with 14 bases sitting between them. This CDR3 comprises 13 residues. Germline-derived CDR1 and CDR2 are MNHNY and SVGAGI (reference sequence). The CDR3 protein is CASSSTAGPEAFF. Written as DNA, the CDR3 is TGTGCCAGCAGTTCTACGGCGGGCCCCGAAGCTTTCTTT.

The rearrangement links TRBV9 to TRBJ2-1; tentatively, D is TRBD2 (6 bases). V was trimmed by 0 bases and J by 10 bases, leaving 14 bases between them. Germline CDR1 and CDR2: SGDLS and YYNGEE. The CDR3 is 14 residues long. CDR3 sequence reads: CASSVEPSVREQFF. For the CDR3, the DNA is TGTGCCAGCAGCGTAGAACCTAGCGTGCGGGAGCAGTTCTTC. Full variable domain (missing parts from reference TRBV9 and TRBJ2-1): DSGVTQTPKHLITATGQRVTLRCSPRSGDLSVYWYQQSLDQGLQFLIQYYNGEERAKGNILERFSAQQFPDLHSELNLSSLELGDSALYFCASSVEPSVREQFFGPGTRLTVL.

There are a few counts of this clonotype. The CDR3 nucleotides are TGTGCCAGCAGCTTAGCTTCCGGTATCGGCCAAGAGACCCAGTACTTC. As protein: CASSLASGIGQETQYF. The V call is TRBV7-2, the J call TRBJ2-5; D remains unclear. The V end lost 0 bases, the J end lost 1 base, and 12 bases lay between the germline ends. Germline V lookup: CDR1 SGHTA, CDR2 FQGNSA. This CDR3 is 16 amino acids long.

This clonotype was recorded a few times. The V gene is TRBV4-3, the J gene TRBJ1-3; maybe TRBD1 (5 bases). Germline CDR1 is LGHNA and CDR2 is YSLEER. The CDR3 runs to 15 residues. V gave up 1 base and J gave up 4 bases, with 11 bases separating them. The chain's CDR3 is CASSQGGGRGNTIYF. The CDR3 coding sequence is TGCGCCAGCAGCCAAGGGGGGGGACGCGGAAACACCATATATTTT.

The J gene is TRBJ2-5, the V gene TRBV10-3, with 7 bases lining up with TRBD1. This CDR3 has 13 amino acids. The trim removed 6 bases at V and 2 bases at J, leaving 3 bases unmatched. CDR1 is ENHRY, CDR2 SYGVKD, per germline. CDR3 coding DNA: TGTGCCATCAGCGGGACAGTTCAAGAGACCCAGTACTTC. Amino acid sequence: CAISGTVQETQYF.

The chain combines TRBV14 with TRBJ2-1; D is possibly TRBD2 (6 bases). Germline V gene sequence: CDR1 SGHDN, CDR2 FVKESK. The CDR3 is 17 amino acids. The V gene lost 2 bases and the J gene lost 0 bases, with 14 bases spanning the gap. CDR3 DNA: TGTGCCAGCAGCCAACGCGGGGCTTCAAGCTCCTACAATGAGCAGTTCTTC. Protein sequence: CASSQRGASSSYNEQFF.

CDR3 sequence: CASSLSGGFSYEQYF. The DNA of the CDR3 is TGTGCCAGCAGCCTTAGCGGGGGGTTCTCCTACGAGCAGTACTTC. The chain combines TRBV7-8 with TRBJ2-7; 10 bases agree with TRBD2. Trimming at V came to 5 bases and at J to 0 bases, leaving 4 bases not matched to a gene. CDR3 length: 15 amino acids. Germline assignment: CDR1 SGHVS and CDR2 FQNEAQ.

The sample holds many counts of this clonotype. The V and J genes are TRBV18 and TRBJ1-2; D is unclear. This CDR3 spans 12 amino acids. CDR1 and CDR2 (germline): KGHSH, LQKENI. V dropped 1 base and J dropped 8 bases, with 8 bases sitting between them. Here the CDR3 reads CASSPRSSGYTF. In nucleotides, the CDR3 is TGTGCCAGCTCACCACGCAGTAGCGGCTACACCTTC. Complete variable domain (other parts from reference TRBV18 and TRBJ1-2): NAGVMQNPRHLVRRRGQEARLRCSPMKGHSHVYWYRQLPEEGLKFMVYLQKENIIDESGMPKERFSAEFPKEGPSILRIQQVVRGDSAAYFCASSPRSSGYTFGSGTRLTVV.

This clonotype was picked up a small number of times. The chain joins TRBV12-3 or TRBV12-4 to TRBJ2-7; TRBD1 matches at 9 bases. This CDR3 spans 15 amino acids. J lost 4 bases, V lost 3 bases, and 7 bases had no gene match. The CDR3 nucleotides read TGTGCCAGCAGTTTTCAGGGACAGGGAGATTACGAGCAGTACTTC. As protein: CASSFQGQGDYEQYF.

This clonotype was detected only a few times. The V gene is TRBV14, the J gene TRBJ2-1, with TRBD2 matching 8 bases. This CDR3 is built from 17 residues. Germline values: CDR1 SGHDN, CDR2 FVKESK. With 0 bases clipped from V and 0 bases from J, the junction kept 4 bases outside the gene matches. The DNA of the CDR3 is TGTGCCAGCAGCCAAGAGTGGCTAGCGGGCTCCTACAATGAGCAGTTCTTC. Translating gives CASSQEWLAGSYNEQFF.

Note on this clonotype: The germline gene is not matched at one end of the junction; a read error may be the cause. This sequence joins TRBV28 and TRBJ1-1, with D maybe TRBD1 (5 bases). The CDR3 consists of 14 residues. Germline assignment: CDR1 MDHEN and CDR2 SYDVKM. This CDR3 reads CASIPREGNTESFF. CDR3 nucleotide sequence: TGTGCCAGCATTCCCAGGGAAGGGAACACTGAATCTTTCTTT.

The sample holds a few counts of this clonotype. DNA of the CDR3: TGTGCCAGCAGATCGACTAGCGGGGACTCCTACGAGCAGTACTTC. Encoded protein: CASRSTSGDSYEQYF. This chain uses TRBV7-6 with TRBJ2-7; 11 positions agree with TRBD2. V lost 6 bases and J lost 0; bases outside the gene matches: 4. The CDR3 consists of 15 residues. Germline loops: CDR1 SGHVS, CDR2 FNYEAQ.

This clonotype has more than one count but fewer than ten. The chain uses TRBV29-1 and TRBJ1-4, with D hard to call. Trimming shortened V by 7 bases and J by 4 bases, and 16 bases separated the two germline ends. Germline CDR1 is SQVTM and CDR2 is ANQGSEA. This CDR3 contains 14 residues. CDR3 residues: CSAIVGVGNEKLFF. In nucleotides, the CDR3 is TGCAGCGCTATCGTCGGGGTGGGTAATGAAAAACTGTTTTTT.

In its sample, this clonotype was seen many times. This chain links TRBV4-1 with TRBJ1-2; possible D gene TRBD1, 5 bases. CDR3 length: 14 amino acids. V was cut by 4 bases and J by 8 bases, with 17 bases left in between. Germline V gene data show CDR1 as MGHRA and CDR2 as YSYEKL. CDR3 DNA sequence: TGCGCCAGCAGCCGAGGGGACCCTGGGAGCGGCTACACCTTC. Its translation: CASSRGDPGSGYTF.

A few counts support this clonotype. The chain joins TRBV12-3 or TRBV12-4 to TRBJ1-3; TRBD1 aligns across 10 bases. V lost 7 bases, J lost 2 bases, and 8 bases stayed unmatched. This CDR3 spans 16 amino acids. The CDR3 sequence is CASKDRGVFTGNTIYF. In nucleotides, the CDR3 is TGTGCCAGCAAGGACAGGGGGGTTTTCACTGGAAACACCATATATTTT.

This clonotype was observed a few times. This chain connects TRBV15 to TRBJ2-7, with 9 bases lining up with TRBD1. V lost 7 bases to trimming and J lost 7 bases; unmatched junction nucleotides: 14. CDR1 and CDR2 from the germline V gene are LNHNV and YYDKDF (reference sequence). The CDR3 extends over 15 amino acids. CDR3 sequence reads: CATIGEDRGDPEQYF. DNA of the CDR3: TGTGCCACCATTGGGGAGGACAGGGGAGACCCAGAGCAGTACTTC.

This clonotype was observed a few times. V gene TRBV6-2 or TRBV6-3 combines with J gene TRBJ2-1, with TRBD1 matching over 10 bases. Looked up from germline, CDR1 is MNHEY and CDR2 is SVGEGT. This CDR3 is built from 15 residues. With V trimmed by 3 bases and J by 8 bases, 7 bases remained unmatched. DNA of the CDR3: TGTGCCAGCAGTTATGGGACAGGGGCCCCCCATGAGCAGTTCTTC. Protein sequence: CASSYGTGAPHEQFF.

The chain recombines TRBV7-3 with TRBJ2-3; D is perhaps TRBD2 (5 bases). V dropped 1 base and J dropped 6 bases, with 14 bases sitting between them. The CDR3 runs to 15 residues. The germline CDR1 and CDR2 sequences are SGHTA and FQGTGA. Here the CDR3 DNA reads TGTGCCAGCAGCTTAAACGCGGGCCCCGGGGATACGCAGTATTTT. Its translation: CASSLNAGPGDTQYF.

The genes are TRBV5-1 and TRBJ2-7; the D gene is possibly TRBD1 (5 bases). V gave up 4 bases and J gave up 2 bases, with 13 bases separating them. Germline CDR1 and CDR2: SGHRS and YFSETQ. CDR3 size: 14 residues. CDR3 sequence (DNA): TGCGCCAGCAGCACCGCGGACACGCCCTACGAGCAGTACTTC. Protein product: CASSTADTPYEQYF.

The chain uses TRBV23-1 and TRBJ2-1; D possibly corresponds to TRBD1 (5 bases). TRBV23-1 is noted as an ORF with a role that remains uncertain. The CDR3 length is 14 residues. Trimming pared 5 bases from V and 3 bases from J, leaving 11 bases between. As DNA, the CDR3 is TGCGCCAGCAGTTACAGGACGGTCTACAATGAGCAGTTCTTC. Amino acids: CASSYRTVYNEQFF.

The genes are TRBV5-1 and TRBJ2-3; 7 bases line up with TRBD2. Germline V gene sequence: CDR1 SGHRS, CDR2 YFSETQ. V trimming: 7 bases; J trimming: 4 bases; junction bases outside the gene matches: 9. CDR3 length: 14 amino acids. The CDR3 nucleotides read TGCGCCAGCGGGGTCAGCGGGGATGCAGATACGCAGTATTTT. Its translation is CASGVSGDADTQYF.

This clonotype occurred a few times. The chain recombines TRBV5-4 with TRBJ2-5; D unresolved. The CDR3 covers 15 residues. V was clipped by 1 base and J by 8 bases, with 18 bases between them. CDR1 SGHNT and CDR2 YYREEE come from the germline V gene (reference sequence). CDR3 in amino acids: CASSLQYPGLSTQYF. Here the CDR3 DNA reads TGTGCCAGCAGCTTGCAATACCCAGGTCTTTCTACCCAGTACTTC.

This clonotype came up many times. The V and J genes are TRBV18 and TRBJ1-2, with D tentatively TRBD1 (6 bases). There are 13 residues in the CDR3. From germline, CDR1 is KGHSH and CDR2 LQKENI. Trimming left V 3 bases short and J 2 bases short, with 7 bases between. The CDR3 bases are TGTGCCAGCTCACCTGGGGGCAACTATGGCTACACCTTC. Residues: CASSPGGNYGYTF.

In its sample, this clonotype was seen a few times. The J gene is TRBJ1-2, the V gene TRBV12-3 or TRBV12-4; no clear D gene. This CDR3 has 16 residues. The V end lost 6 bases, the J end lost 2 bases, and 19 bases lay between the germline ends. Here the CDR3 reads CASSLRRVSKNYGYTF. Here the CDR3 DNA reads TGTGCCAGCAGCCTTAGAAGGGTCTCAAAGAACTATGGCTACACCTTC.

The chain is built from TRBV5-1 and TRBJ2-1; D gene uncertain. The CDR3 spans 15 residues. The V end lost 0 bases, the J end lost 5 bases, and 12 bases lay between the germline ends. CDR1 and CDR2 (germline): SGHRS, YFSETQ. The CDR3: CASSLAPLQDNEQFF. In nucleotides, the CDR3 is TGCGCCAGCAGCTTGGCTCCCTTGCAGGACAATGAGCAGTTCTTC.

The V call is TRBV5-1, the J call TRBJ2-7, with D perhaps being TRBD1 or TRBD2 (5 bases each). CDR3 length: 18 residues. V lost 0 bases, J lost 1 base, and 20 bases lay in between. The germline V gene encodes CDR1 SGHRS and CDR2 YFSETQ. CDR3 residues: CASSLAGSGTDLSYEQYF. As DNA, the CDR3 is TGCGCCAGCAGCTTGGCGGGATCCGGGACGGACCTTTCCTACGAGCAGTACTTC.

This chain links TRBV20-1 with TRBJ2-7; no clear D gene. Germline V gives CDR1 DFQATT, CDR2 SNEGSKA (reference sequence). V dropped 6 bases and J dropped 0 bases, with 12 bases sitting between them. The CDR3 is made up of 13 amino acids. CDR3 bases: TGCAGTGCCCTCCAGCTGGTCTCCTACGAGCAGTACTTC. Amino acid sequence: CSALQLVSYEQYF.

This chain joins TRBV7-2 and TRBJ1-1; a possible D gene is TRBD1 (5 bases). Trimming removed 5 bases from V and 3 bases from J, with 13 bases in between. CDR3 length equals 14 residues. Germline loops: CDR1 SGHTA, CDR2 FQGNSA. This CDR3 reads CASSHPREDTEAFF. For the CDR3, the DNA is TGTGCCAGCAGCCACCCCAGGGAGGACACTGAAGCTTTCTTT.

This clonotype has a single count. The chain combines TRBV7-3 with TRBJ2-3; D is uncertain. Trimming pared 5 bases from V and 1 base from J, leaving 16 bases between. CDR1 and CDR2 (germline): SGHTA, FQGTGA. The CDR3 extends over 16 amino acids. CDR3 residues: CASSPQLELGTDTQYF. The CDR3 region has the DNA TGTGCCAGCAGCCCCCAGTTAGAACTGGGCACAGATACGCAGTATTTT.

This chain links TRBV29-1 with TRBJ2-1, with 9 nucleotides matching TRBD1. The trim removed 7 bases at V and 6 bases at J, leaving 10 bases unmatched. The CDR3 extends over 14 amino acids. The germline CDR1 and CDR2 sequences are SQVTM and ANQGSEA. The CDR3: CSATGTGNFNEQFF. The CDR3 region has the DNA TGCAGCGCCACCGGGACAGGGAATTTCAATGAGCAGTTCTTC.